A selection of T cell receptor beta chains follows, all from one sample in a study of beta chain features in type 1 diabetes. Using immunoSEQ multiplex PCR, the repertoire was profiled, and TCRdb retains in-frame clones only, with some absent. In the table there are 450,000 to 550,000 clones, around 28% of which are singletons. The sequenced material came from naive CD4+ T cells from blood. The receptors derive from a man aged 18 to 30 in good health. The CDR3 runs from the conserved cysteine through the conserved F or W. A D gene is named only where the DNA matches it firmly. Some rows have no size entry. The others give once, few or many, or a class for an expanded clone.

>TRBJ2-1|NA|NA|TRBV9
TGTGCCAGCAGCCCGGGGACTGCCTCCTACAATGAGCAGTTCTTC
CASSPGTASYNEQFF
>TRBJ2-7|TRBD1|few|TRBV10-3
TGTGCCATCAGGGACAGGGGACACGAGCAGTACTTC
CAIRDRGHEQYF
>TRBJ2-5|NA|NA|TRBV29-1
TGCAGCGTTGAAGTTAACAGACAAGAGACCCAGTACTTC
CSVEVNRQETQYF
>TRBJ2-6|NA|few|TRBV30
TGTGCCTGGAGTGCCGTGGGGGGCTCTGGGGCCAACGTCCTGACTTTC
CAWSAVGGSGANVLTF
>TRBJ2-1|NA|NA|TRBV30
TGTGCCTGGAGCGTACTATGGCGGAAGGCGAATGAGCAGTTCTTC
CAWSVLWRKANEQFF
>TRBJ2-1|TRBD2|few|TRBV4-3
TGCGCCAGCAGCCAAGATGGGGGACTAGCAGTTAATGAGCAGTTCTTC
CASSQDGGLAVNEQFF
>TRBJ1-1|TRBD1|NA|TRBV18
TGTGCCAGCTCACCACCTAACAGGGGAAGAGGAACTGAAGCTTTCTTT
CASSPPNRGRGTEAFF
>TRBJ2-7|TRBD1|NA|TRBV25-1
TGTGCCAGCAGTGATGGGACAGGGGGCTTTGCCTACGAGCAGTACTTC
CASSDGTGGFAYEQYF
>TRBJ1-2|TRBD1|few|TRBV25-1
TGTGCCAGCAGTGACCGGACAGGGGGCATCTATGGCTACACCTTC
CASSDRTGGIYGYTF
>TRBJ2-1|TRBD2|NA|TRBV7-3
TGTGCCAGCAAGAATCTGGCGGGAGAGAATGAGCAGTTCTTC
CASKNLAGENEQFF
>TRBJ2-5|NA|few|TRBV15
TGTGCCACCAGCATGAGGACTCCCGCGAGGGAGACCCAGTACTTC
CATSMRTPARETQYF
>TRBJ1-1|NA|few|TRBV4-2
TGTGCCAGCAGCCAAGACCTTCAAGGGAGTACGACTGAAGCTTTCTTT
CASSQDLQGSTTEAFF
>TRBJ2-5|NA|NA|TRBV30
TGTGCCTGGAGTGTAGGGGGTCCTAGGGAGACCCAGTACTTC
CAWSVGGPRETQYF
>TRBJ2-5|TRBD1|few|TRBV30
TGTGCCTGTGGACAGGGGGATAGGGAGACCCAGTACTTC
CACGQGDRETQYF
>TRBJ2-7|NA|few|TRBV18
TGTGCCAGCTCACCAGGGTCCTCCTACGAGCAGTACTTC
CASSPGSSYEQYF
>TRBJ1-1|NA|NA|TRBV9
TGTGCCAGCAGCGTAAATCCGGGACCTGAAGCTTTCTTT
CASSVNPGPEAFF
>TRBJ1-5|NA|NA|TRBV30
TGTGCCTGGAGTTTAACCGGGACTGTTAATCAGCCCCAGCATTTT
CAWSLTGTVNQPQHF
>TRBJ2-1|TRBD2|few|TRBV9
TGTGCCAGCAGCCCGGGACTAGCCTACAATGAGCAGTTCTTC
CASSPGLAYNEQFF
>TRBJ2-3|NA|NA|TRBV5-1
TGCGCCAGCAGCTTGGACAGCGCCTATAGCACAGATACGCAGTATTTT
CASSLDSAYSTDTQYF
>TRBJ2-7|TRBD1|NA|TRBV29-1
TGCAGCGCCCAGAGCGTACAGGGGGCCTACGAGCAGTACTTC
CSAQSVQGAYEQYF
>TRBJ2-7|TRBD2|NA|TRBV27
TGTGCCAGCAGTCCCACCGCGGGAGTGCGGACCTACGAGCAGTACTTC
CASSPTAGVRTYEQYF
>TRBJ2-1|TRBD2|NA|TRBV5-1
TGCGCCAGCAGCTTCAGCGGGAGGTACAATGAGCAGTTCTTC
CASSFSGRYNEQFF